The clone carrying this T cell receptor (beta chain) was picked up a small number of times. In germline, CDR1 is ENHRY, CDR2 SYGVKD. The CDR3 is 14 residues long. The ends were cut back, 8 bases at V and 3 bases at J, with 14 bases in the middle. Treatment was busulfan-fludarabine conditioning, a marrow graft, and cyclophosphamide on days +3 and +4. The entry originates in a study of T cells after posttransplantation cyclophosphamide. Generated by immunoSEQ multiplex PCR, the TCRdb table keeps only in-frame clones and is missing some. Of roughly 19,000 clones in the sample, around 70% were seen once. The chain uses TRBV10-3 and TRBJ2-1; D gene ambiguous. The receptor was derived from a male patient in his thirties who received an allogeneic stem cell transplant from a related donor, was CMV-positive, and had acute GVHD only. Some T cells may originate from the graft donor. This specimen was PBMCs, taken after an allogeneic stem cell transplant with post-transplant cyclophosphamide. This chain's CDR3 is CAIQREISYNEQFF. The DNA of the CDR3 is TGTGCCATCCAGCGAGAGATCAGCTACAATGAGCAGTTCTTC.